A selection of T cell receptor beta chains follows, all from one sample in a study of T cell responses to AZD1222 COVID-19 vaccine. Method: immunoSEQ multiplex PCR; TCRdb's copy keeps in-frame clones and lacks some. The sample yields 150,000 to 200,000 clones, 85% to 95% seen once. Here the sequenced sample was peripheral blood, taken on day 0 of AZD1222 vaccination. The receptors here all came from an adult in good health. Both conserved end residues are part of each CDR3. Each record gives: clone size, V gene, D gene, J gene, CDR3 protein, CDR3 DNA. The D gene is left open where the match is weak. Not all rows give a size; the values are once, few, many and, for expanded clones, a class.

abundance: NA
v_gene: TRBV11-2
d_gene: NA
j_gene: TRBJ2-1
CDR3aa: CASSLGGLRNEQFF
CDR3nt: TGTGCCAGCAGCTTAGGTGGCCTGCGGAATGAGCAGTTCTTC

abundance: NA
v_gene: TRBV12-3/TRBV12-4
d_gene: NA
j_gene: TRBJ1-1
CDR3aa: CASSDGLDLEAFF
CDR3nt: TGTGCCAGCAGTGATGGACTTGACCTTGAAGCTTTCTTT

abundance: NA
v_gene: TRBV15
d_gene: NA
j_gene: TRBJ1-4
CDR3aa: CATSRGASLNEKLFF
CDR3nt: TGTGCCACCAGCAGAGGCGCCTCTCTTAATGAAAAACTGTTTTTT

abundance: NA
v_gene: TRBV5-5
d_gene: TRBD1
j_gene: TRBJ2-7
CDR3aa: CASSPDRGPLSYEQYF
CDR3nt: TGTGCCAGCAGCCCGGACAGGGGGCCCCTCTCCTACGAGCAGTACTTC

abundance: NA
v_gene: TRBV19
d_gene: NA
j_gene: TRBJ2-4
CDR3aa: CASSIRVLVETKNIQYF
CDR3nt: TGTGCCAGTAGTATAAGGGTTCTGGTAGAAACCAAAAACATTCAGTACTTC

abundance: NA
v_gene: TRBV14
d_gene: TRBD1
j_gene: TRBJ2-2
CDR3aa: CASSLGTGLYTGELFF
CDR3nt: TGTGCCAGCAGCCTCGGGACAGGCCTTTACACCGGGGAGCTGTTTTTT

abundance: NA
v_gene: TRBV28
d_gene: NA
j_gene: TRBJ2-7
CDR3aa: CASSTTAAVIDREQYF
CDR3nt: TGTGCCAGCAGTACCACAGCGGCGGTGATTGATAGGGAGCAGTACTTC

abundance: NA
v_gene: TRBV14
d_gene: NA
j_gene: TRBJ1-2
CDR3aa: CASSLAREGGYTF
CDR3nt: TGTGCCAGCAGCCTTGCCAGGGAGGGTGGCTACACCTTC

abundance: NA
v_gene: TRBV2
d_gene: NA
j_gene: TRBJ1-3
CDR3aa: CASRAGAEAGNTIYF
CDR3nt: TGTGCCAGCAGAGCAGGGGCGGAAGCTGGAAACACCATATATTTT

abundance: NA
v_gene: TRBV27
d_gene: TRBD2
j_gene: TRBJ2-1
CDR3aa: CASSPVGGRAHNEQFF
CDR3nt: TGTGCCAGCAGTCCCGTTGGCGGGAGGGCCCACAATGAGCAGTTCTTC

abundance: NA
v_gene: TRBV7-8
d_gene: TRBD1
j_gene: TRBJ1-1
CDR3aa: CASSPDRRAFF
CDR3nt: TGTGCCAGCAGTCCGGACAGGAGGGCTTTCTTT

abundance: once
v_gene: TRBV6-5
d_gene: NA
j_gene: TRBJ1-1
CDR3aa: CASSYSPMNTEAFF
CDR3nt: TGTGCCAGCAGTTACTCCCCCATGAACACTGAAGCTTTCTTT

abundance: NA
v_gene: TRBV6-7
d_gene: TRBD2
j_gene: TRBJ2-7
CDR3aa: CASSRTSGRRYEQYF
CDR3nt: TGTGCCAGCAGTCGGACTAGCGGGAGGAGGTACGAGCAGTACTTC

abundance: NA
v_gene: TRBV6-1
d_gene: TRBD2
j_gene: TRBJ2-5
CDR3aa: CASSERNSGRAGETQYF
CDR3nt: TGTGCCAGCAGTGAACGAAATAGCGGGAGGGCCGGGGAGACCCAGTACTTC

abundance: NA
v_gene: TRBV24-1
d_gene: TRBD2
j_gene: TRBJ2-7
CDR3aa: CATSDRTSGSGEQYF
CDR3nt: TGTGCCACCAGTGATCGGACTAGCGGGTCGGGGGAGCAGTACTTC

abundance: NA
v_gene: TRBV2
d_gene: TRBD1
j_gene: TRBJ1-2
CDR3aa: CAEQGGHGYTF
CDR3nt: TGTGCCGAGCAGGGGGGGCACGGCTACACCTTC

abundance: NA
v_gene: TRBV7-3
d_gene: TRBD1
j_gene: TRBJ2-2
CDR3aa: CASSPQGEVTGELFF
CDR3nt: TGTGCCAGCAGCCCACAGGGGGAAGTCACCGGGGAGCTGTTTTTT

abundance: NA
v_gene: TRBV5-1
d_gene: NA
j_gene: TRBJ2-2
CDR3aa: CASSAREGTGELFF
CDR3nt: TGCGCCAGTTCGGCGCGGGAAGGTACCGGGGAGCTGTTTTTT

abundance: NA
v_gene: TRBV15
d_gene: NA
j_gene: TRBJ2-3
CDR3aa: CATSRSGESEDTQYF
CDR3nt: TGTGCCACCAGCAGAAGCGGTGAATCGGAAGATACGCAGTATTTT

abundance: NA
v_gene: TRBV2
d_gene: NA
j_gene: TRBJ2-2
CDR3aa: CASSPGGELFF
CDR3nt: TGTGCCAGCAGCCCAGGGGGGGAGCTGTTTTTT

abundance: NA
v_gene: TRBV11-3
d_gene: NA
j_gene: TRBJ2-3
CDR3aa: CASSLKREWSTDTQYF
CDR3nt: TGTGCCAGCAGCTTAAAACGGGAGTGGAGCACAGATACGCAGTATTTT

abundance: NA
v_gene: TRBV10-1
d_gene: NA
j_gene: TRBJ2-2
CDR3aa: CASSEADLTGELFF
CDR3nt: TGCGCCAGCAGTGAGGCGGACCTCACCGGGGAGCTGTTTTTT

abundance: NA
v_gene: TRBV29-1
d_gene: NA
j_gene: TRBJ1-1
CDR3aa: CSVPETEAFF
CDR3nt: TGCAGCGTACCCGAAACTGAAGCTTTCTTT

abundance: NA
v_gene: TRBV6-1
d_gene: TRBD2
j_gene: TRBJ2-1
CDR3aa: CASSGSSGRAYNEQFF
CDR3nt: TGTGCCAGCAGTGGGTCTAGCGGGAGGGCCTACAATGAGCAGTTCTTC

abundance: NA
v_gene: TRBV27
d_gene: TRBD1
j_gene: TRBJ1-1
CDR3aa: CASSSGTGNTEAFF
CDR3nt: TGTGCCAGCAGTTCCGGGACAGGGAACACTGAAGCTTTCTTT

abundance: NA
v_gene: TRBV28
d_gene: NA
j_gene: TRBJ2-7
CDR3aa: CASSFGTFGQYF
CDR3nt: TGTGCCAGCAGTTTTGGGACATTCGGGCAGTACTTC

abundance: NA
v_gene: TRBV19
d_gene: TRBD1
j_gene: TRBJ2-5
CDR3aa: CASSETGVIQETQYF
CDR3nt: TGTGCCAGTAGTGAGACAGGGGTAATCCAAGAGACCCAGTACTTC

abundance: NA
v_gene: TRBV7-2
d_gene: NA
j_gene: TRBJ2-7
CDR3aa: CASSLAGARNYEQYF
CDR3nt: TGTGCCAGCAGCTTAGCCGGGGCTAGGAACTACGAGCAGTACTTC

abundance: NA
v_gene: TRBV3-1/TRBV3-2
d_gene: NA
j_gene: TRBJ2-3
CDR3aa: CASSQVVGFSTDTQYF
CDR3nt: TGTGCCAGCAGCCAAGTGGTCGGATTTAGCACAGATACGCAGTATTTT

abundance: NA
v_gene: TRBV7-9
d_gene: NA
j_gene: TRBJ2-4
CDR3aa: CASSLGEGIAKNIQYF
CDR3nt: TGTGCCAGCAGCTTGGGCGAAGGGATAGCCAAAAACATTCAGTACTTC

abundance: NA
v_gene: TRBV30
d_gene: TRBD2
j_gene: TRBJ2-2
CDR3aa: CAWRLAGGTGELFF
CDR3nt: TGTGCCTGGAGACTAGCGGGAGGGACCGGGGAGCTGTTTTTT

abundance: NA
v_gene: TRBV11-3
d_gene: TRBD2
j_gene: TRBJ2-7
CDR3aa: CASSSGTSGYEQYF
CDR3nt: TGTGCCAGCAGCTCCGGGACTAGCGGCTACGAGCAGTACTTC

abundance: NA
v_gene: TRBV6-5
d_gene: NA
j_gene: TRBJ1-2
CDR3aa: CASSAEGIYGYTF
CDR3nt: TGTGCCAGCAGCGCCGAGGGGATCTATGGCTACACCTTC

abundance: NA
v_gene: TRBV6-5
d_gene: TRBD1
j_gene: TRBJ1-1
CDR3aa: CATFGTVRRAFF
CDR3nt: TGTGCCACCTTTGGGACAGTCAGGCGAGCTTTCTTT

abundance: NA
v_gene: TRBV11-3
d_gene: NA
j_gene: TRBJ2-7
CDR3aa: CASSLGRSYEQYF
CDR3nt: TGTGCCAGCAGCTTGGGGCGGTCCTACGAGCAGTACTTC

abundance: NA
v_gene: TRBV2
d_gene: TRBD1
j_gene: TRBJ2-2
CDR3aa: CASMRTGVGELFF
CDR3nt: TGTGCCAGCATGAGGACAGGGGTTGGGGAGCTGTTTTTT

abundance: NA
v_gene: TRBV2
d_gene: TRBD2
j_gene: TRBJ2-1
CDR3aa: CASSRLAGGSREQFF
CDR3nt: TGTGCCAGCAGCCGACTAGCGGGTGGTTCTCGGGAGCAGTTCTTC

abundance: NA
v_gene: TRBV6-5
d_gene: NA
j_gene: TRBJ1-3
CDR3aa: CASRENSGDTIYF
CDR3nt: TGTGCCAGCAGGGAGAACTCTGGGGACACCATATATTTT

abundance: NA
v_gene: TRBV7-2
d_gene: TRBD1
j_gene: TRBJ1-1
CDR3aa: CASSPRQGNTEAFF
CDR3nt: TGTGCCAGCAGCCCCCGACAGGGGAACACTGAAGCTTTCTTT

abundance: NA
v_gene: TRBV3-1/TRBV3-2
d_gene: TRBD1
j_gene: TRBJ1-5
CDR3aa: CASSRTGGTNQPQHF
CDR3nt: TGTGCCAGCAGCCGGACAGGGGGGACCAATCAGCCCCAGCATTTT

abundance: NA
v_gene: TRBV2
d_gene: TRBD1
j_gene: TRBJ1-1
CDR3aa: CASSGQGRAEAFF
CDR3nt: TGTGCCAGCAGTGGACAGGGCCGGGCTGAAGCTTTCTTT

abundance: NA
v_gene: TRBV7-9
d_gene: TRBD2
j_gene: TRBJ2-1
CDR3aa: CASSRPVWGGMREQFF
CDR3nt: TGTGCCAGCAGCCGCCCCGTGTGGGGGGGGATGAGGGAGCAGTTCTTC

abundance: few
v_gene: TRBV29-1
d_gene: TRBD2
j_gene: TRBJ2-7
CDR3aa: CSVETSGAYYEQYF
CDR3nt: TGCAGCGTGGAGACTAGCGGAGCCTACTACGAGCAGTACTTC

abundance: NA
v_gene: TRBV7-3
d_gene: NA
j_gene: TRBJ1-1
CDR3aa: CASSLTGNTEAFF
CDR3nt: TGTGCCAGCAGCTTAACGGGCAACACTGAAGCTTTCTTT

abundance: once
v_gene: TRBV7-9
d_gene: NA
j_gene: TRBJ1-3
CDR3aa: CASSLASGSPSGNTIYF
CDR3nt: TGTGCCAGCAGCTTAGCGTCAGGGAGTCCCTCCGGAAACACCATATATTTT